The 32 T cell receptor beta chains listed next were all sequenced from one sample in a study of cytomegalovirus exposure and HLA in healthy donors. The PCR ran on 60 Vbeta and 13 Jbeta primers. Sequencing was performed with immunoSEQ multiplex PCR; in TCRdb, only in-frame clones are kept and a portion is missing. The sample has 110,000 or so clones, approximately 71% seen once. Sequenced input: PBMCs. Every receptor here comes from a middle-aged man in good health and CMV-seronegative.

This clone was found a few times. The rearrangement joins TRBV4-3 to TRBJ2-2, with D unclear. The CDR3 loop spans 15 amino acids. V was cut by 1 base and J by 5 bases, with 11 bases left in between. Germline V gene sequence: CDR1 LGHNA, CDR2 YSLEER. In nucleotides, the CDR3 is TGCGCCAGCAGCCAAGGGCCCGGCGGAACCGGGGAGCTGTTTTTT. This translates into CASSQGPGGTGELFF.

This clone was seen only a few times. The CDR3 region has the DNA TGTGCCAGCAGTTCTACAGGGTACAGGAGCAATCAGCCCCAGCATTTT. It codes for CASSSTGYRSNQPQHF. The chain combines TRBV28 with TRBJ1-5; D perhaps matches TRBD1 (6 bases). CDR1 is MDHEN, CDR2 SYDVKM, per germline. V lost 4 bases to trimming and J lost 1 base, with 14 bases between them. The CDR3 extends over 16 amino acids.

The chain combines TRBV19 with TRBJ1-3; D perhaps matches TRBD1 (5 bases). The germline V and J ends were trimmed by 3 bases and 1 base, with 13 bases remaining between them. This CDR3 is 16 amino acids long. The germline V gene has CDR1 LNHDA and CDR2 SQIVND (reference sequence). CDR3 coding DNA: TGTGCCAGTAGTATTGGGGCCAGGACATCTGGAAACACCATATATTTT. Protein product: CASSIGARTSGNTIYF.

This clone was seen only once. The chain has TRBV6-5 and TRBJ1-1; D is ambiguous. The CDR3 is made up of 14 amino acids. V lost 6 bases and J lost 1, with 12 bases in between. From germline, CDR1 is MNHEY and CDR2 SVGAGI. Here the CDR3 DNA reads TGTGCCAGCAGCCCCGCGGGGTGGAACACTGAAGCTTTCTTT. This encodes CASSPAGWNTEAFF.

This clone was recorded at least ten times. The chain is built from TRBV4-3 and TRBJ1-4, with 8 positions matching TRBD1. Unmatched junction bases numbered 7, after V lost 1 base and J lost 6 bases. Germline V gene lookup returns CDR1 LGHNA and CDR2 YSLEER. The CDR3 contains 16 residues. CDR3 in amino acids: CASSQGAGGGDEKLFF. CDR3 DNA: TGCGCCAGCAGCCAAGGGGCAGGGGGCGGGGATGAAAAACTGTTTTTT.

The rearrangement joins TRBV13 to TRBJ2-7; 11 bases are a match to TRBD2. Germline loops: CDR1 PRHDT, CDR2 FYEKMQ (reference sequence). The V and J ends lost 5 bases and 2 bases, in that order; junction bases with no gene match: 8. CDR3 length: 16 residues. CDR3 region: CASSHLAGGDAYEQYF. The DNA for the CDR3 is TGTGCCAGCAGCCATCTAGCGGGGGGCGACGCCTACGAGCAGTACTTC. The complete variable domain, with remaining parts taken from reference TRBV13 and TRBJ2-7, reads AAGVIQSPRHLIKEKRETATLKCYPIPRHDTVYWYQQGPGQDPQFLISFYEKMQSDKGSIPDRFSAQQFSDYHSELNMSSLELGDSALYFCASSHLAGGDAYEQYFGPGTRLTVT.

The chain couples TRBV7-2 to TRBJ1-6; D possibly corresponds to TRBD1 (5 bases). CDR1 SGHTA and CDR2 FQGNSA come from the germline V gene. There are 15 residues in the CDR3. The V end lost 5 bases, the J end lost 5 bases, and 13 bases lay between the germline ends. As DNA, the CDR3 is TGTGCCAGCAGCCAAAGACAGAGCAATAATTCACCCCTCCACTTT. Protein: CASSQRQSNNSPLHF.

This clone was seen more than once but under ten times. The rearrangement uses TRBV27 and TRBJ1-6; D not certain. The CDR3 runs to 13 residues. V was pared by 7 bases and J by 10 bases, with 14 bases between. Per the germline V gene, CDR1 is MNHEY and CDR2 is SMNVEV (reference sequence). The CDR3 loop is CASKERAVSPLHF. In DNA form, the CDR3 reads TGTGCCAGCAAGGAGAGGGCTGTGTCACCCCTCCACTTT.

Here the CDR3 DNA reads TGTGCCAGCAGCCAGGAAAACAGGGAATTCTATGGCTACACCTTC. Its protein is CASSQENREFYGYTF. The rearrangement uses TRBV4-2 and TRBJ1-2; D is perhaps TRBD1 (6 bases). Germline CDR1 and CDR2: LGHNA and YNFKEQ. V lost 3 bases to trimming and J lost 4 bases, with 15 bases between them. The CDR3 loop spans 15 amino acids.

The rearrangement uses TRBV9 and TRBJ2-7; 10 bases align to TRBD2. The CDR3 extends over 16 amino acids. Germline-derived CDR1 and CDR2 are SGDLS and YYNGEE. J lost 6 bases, V lost 4 bases, and 13 bases had no gene match. CDR3 sequence: CASSISPSGGSFEQYF. The CDR3 DNA sequence: TGTGCCAGCAGCATATCCCCTAGCGGGGGTTCTTTCGAGCAGTACTTC.

This chain uses TRBV29-1 with TRBJ1-4, with a tentative D call TRBD1 (5 bases). From germline, CDR1 is SQVTM and CDR2 ANQGSEA. This CDR3 has 16 residues. V gave up 7 bases and J gave up 7 bases, with 25 bases separating them. CDR3 loop: CSGPTRRRGKVEKLFF. The DNA of the CDR3 is TGCAGCGGCCCCACCCGACGGCGGGGCAAGGTTGAAAAACTGTTTTTT.

This clone was counted a single time. The chain uses TRBV15 and TRBJ1-2; the match to TRBD1 covers 8 bases. Per the germline V gene, CDR1 is LNHNV and CDR2 is YYDKDF (reference sequence). With 3 bases clipped from V and 2 bases from J, the junction kept 5 bases outside the gene matches. The CDR3 consists of 15 residues. Here the CDR3 DNA reads TGTGCCACCAGCAGTCCGGACAGGGAGAACTATGGCTACACCTTC. Its protein is CATSSPDRENYGYTF.

The chain carries TRBV27 and TRBJ1-2; 7 bases are a match to TRBD1. The V gene end was trimmed by 5 bases and the J gene end by 3 bases; junction bases not matched to a gene: 6. Germline CDR1 MNHEY, CDR2 SMNVEV (reference sequence). The CDR3 sequence is 14 residues long. The CDR3 loop is CASSPQTGYYGYTF. The DNA of the CDR3 is TGTGCCAGCAGTCCCCAGACAGGGTACTATGGCTACACCTTC.

The chain is built from TRBV7-8 and TRBJ1-1; D is unresolved. The length of the CDR3 is 14 residues. The V gene's germline CDR1 is SGHVS and CDR2 FQNEAQ. The ends were cut back, 0 bases at V and 1 base at J, with 6 bases in the middle. The CDR3 is CASSLALGNTEAFF. The CDR3 DNA follows: TGTGCCAGCAGCTTAGCGCTAGGGAACACTGAAGCTTTCTTT.

V usage is TRBV7-2 and J usage is TRBJ1-5; D remains ambiguous. The CDR3 consists of 15 residues. V was shortened by 3 bases and J by 1 base, with 10 bases between the two germline ends. Germline-derived CDR1 and CDR2 are SGHTA and FQGNSA. CDR3 DNA: TGTGCCAGCAGCTTGAGGGTTAGCAGCAATCAGCCCCAGCATTTT. Translated, it gives CASSLRVSSNQPQHF.

The chain links TRBV7-9 to TRBJ2-2, with 11 bases matching TRBD2. The V segment lost 3 bases and the J segment 4 bases; nucleotides outside the gene matches: 7. Germline lookup yields CDR1 SEHNR and CDR2 FQNEAQ (reference sequence). The CDR3 is 17 amino acids. CDR3 bases: TGTGCCAGCAGCTTTAGCGGGGGGGCCTTTGGCACCGGGGAGCTGTTTTTT. Translating it yields CASSFSGGAFGTGELFF.

This chain joins TRBV18 and TRBJ2-5; no reliable D call. CDR3 length: 13 amino acids. Germline CDR1 and CDR2: KGHSH and LQKENI. The V end was cut by 3 bases, the J end by 5 bases, with 10 bases between. The CDR3 reads CASSPPPPETQYF. Written as DNA, the CDR3 is TGTGCCAGCTCACCTCCTCCCCCCGAGACCCAGTACTTC.

This chain links TRBV27 with TRBJ2-5; D call uncertain. Germline CDR1 and CDR2: MNHEY and SMNVEV (reference sequence). V was cut by 6 bases and J by 13 bases, with 9 bases left in between. CDR3 size: 9 residues. The CDR3 DNA sequence: TGTGCCAGCAGGTCGGTCGGGTACTTC. Translating it yields CASRSVGYF.

The count of this clone is one. In DNA, the CDR3 is TGTGCCAGCAGCTCTGTAAGCGGGGGGAAAGACAATGAGCAGTTCTTC. It yields the protein CASSSVSGGKDNEQFF. The chain combines TRBV5-4 with TRBJ2-1, with 9 nucleotides matching TRBD2. There are 16 residues in the CDR3. Germline CDR1 and CDR2: SGHNT and YYREEE (reference sequence). V lost 3 bases and J lost 5; bases outside the gene matches: 9.

The chain links TRBV6-5 to TRBJ1-6; D possibly corresponds to TRBD1 (6 bases). The length of the CDR3 is 15 residues. The V gene lost 7 bases and the J gene lost 5 bases, with 15 bases spanning the gap. Germline lookup yields CDR1 MNHEY and CDR2 SVGAGI. CDR3: CASTGKRTDNSPLHF. DNA for the CDR3: TGTGCCAGCACCGGGAAAAGGACAGATAATTCACCCCTCCACTTT.

The chain combines TRBV18 with TRBJ2-1; D might be TRBD2 (5 bases). V was trimmed by 4 bases and J by 5 bases, leaving 9 bases between them. The CDR3 has 13 residues. Germline CDR1 and CDR2: KGHSH and LQKENI. The CDR3 nucleotides read TGTGCCAGCTCACGTACTAGAGACAATGAGCAGTTCTTC. Its translation is CASSRTRDNEQFF.

The chain has TRBV18 and TRBJ1-2; D remains unclear. In germline, CDR1 is KGHSH, CDR2 LQKENI. This CDR3 region has 15 residues. The V end lost 1 base, the J end lost 2 bases, and 11 bases lay between the germline ends. CDR3 residues: CASSPLRGGNYGYTF. CDR3 bases: TGTGCCAGCTCACCACTTCGTGGAGGAAACTATGGCTACACCTTC.

This clone was detected many times. The CDR3 region has the DNA TGTGCCAGCAGTGACGGGGAGACCACAGATACGCAGTATTTT. Translation: CASSDGETTDTQYF. The chain carries TRBV6-4 and TRBJ2-3; TRBD2 might be the D (5 bases). Per germline, CDR1 MRHNA and CDR2 SNTAGT. V was pared by 2 bases and J by 2 bases, with 8 bases between. The CDR3 extends over 14 amino acids.

The chain has TRBV10-3 and TRBJ2-3, with D hard to call. CDR1 and CDR2 from the germline V gene are ENHRY and SYGVKD. Trimming left V 0 bases short and J 4 bases short, with 5 bases between. CDR3 length: 13 residues. The CDR3 DNA follows: TGTGCCATCAGTGAGTCCCTCCCAGATACGCAGTATTTT. It codes for CAISESLPDTQYF.

The chain links TRBV6-5 to TRBJ2-7, with TRBD1 identical over 9 bases. V was pared by 6 bases and J by 4 bases, with 10 bases of the junction left unmatched. The CDR3 spans 15 residues. CDR1 is MNHEY and CDR2 is SVGAGI in the germline V gene. The CDR3 DNA is TGTGCCAGCAGAGACCTGGGACAGGGTCAATACGAGCAGTACTTC. It specifies CASRDLGQGQYEQYF.

This clone has only a few counts. The rearrangement joins TRBV28 to TRBJ2-1; 7 nucleotides line up with TRBD2. The germline V gene encodes CDR1 MDHEN and CDR2 SYDVKM. The CDR3 runs to 12 residues. J lost 8 bases, V lost 11 bases, and 9 bases had no gene match. The CDR3 reads CAAKRAGDEQFF. The CDR3, as DNA: TGTGCCGCGAAACGGGCGGGGGATGAGCAGTTCTTC.

The chain uses TRBV27 and TRBJ1-1; possible D gene TRBD1, 5 bases. Per germline, CDR1 MNHEY and CDR2 SMNVEV (reference sequence). V was trimmed by 4 bases and J by 6 bases, leaving 18 bases between them. This CDR3 is 15 amino acids long. The CDR3 region has the DNA TGTGCCAGCAGTTCCCCGCGGGGGAGTCGTTCTGAAGCTTTCTTT. As protein: CASSSPRGSRSEAFF.

This clone showed up just once. The rearrangement uses TRBV6-1 and TRBJ1-1, with TRBD1 as a possible D gene (6 bases). Trimming pared 6 bases from V and 5 bases from J, leaving 13 bases between. The CDR3 consists of 13 residues. The V gene's germline CDR1 is MNHNS and CDR2 SASEGT. DNA of the CDR3: TGTGCCAGCAGCCCAGGGGAGTCGACTGAAGCTTTCTTT. Its protein product is CASSPGESTEAFF.

The rearrangement joins TRBV25-1 to TRBJ2-5; TRBD1 is a possible D gene (6 bases). This CDR3 comprises 16 residues. Germline V gene sequence: CDR1 MGHDK, CDR2 SYGVNS. V was clipped by 5 bases and J by 5 bases, with 21 bases between them. The CDR3 loop is CASSPQSAGVGETQYF. CDR3 bases: TGTGCCAGCAGTCCCCAATCGGCAGGGGTGGGCGAGACCCAGTACTTC.

This chain joins TRBV4-2 and TRBJ2-5; TRBD2 matches at 7 bases. V lost 3 bases to trimming and J lost 2 bases; unmatched junction nucleotides: 3. This CDR3 is 14 amino acids long. The germline V gene has CDR1 LGHNA and CDR2 YNFKEQ. CDR3 sequence reads: CASSQGGGQETQYF. The CDR3 bases are TGTGCCAGCAGCCAGGGCGGGGGACAAGAGACCCAGTACTTC.

The CDR3 reads CATSRTTGSWNTEAFF. The CDR3 coding sequence is TGTGCCACCAGCAGAACGACAGGATCCTGGAACACTGAAGCTTTCTTT. The chain is built from TRBV15 and TRBJ1-1; D is perhaps TRBD1 (6 bases). This CDR3 comprises 16 residues. CDR1 LNHNV and CDR2 YYDKDF come from the germline V gene (reference sequence). Trimming removed 2 bases from V and 1 base from J, with 14 bases in between.

The V gene is TRBV5-4, the J gene TRBJ1-5; no firm D call. Trimming cost V 0 bases and J 3 bases, with 7 bases left between them. Germline values: CDR1 SGHNT, CDR2 YYREEE (reference sequence). The length of the CDR3 is 14 residues. For the CDR3, the DNA is TGTGCCAGCAGCTTGGCAGGCTCCAATCAGCCCCAGCATTTT. As protein: CASSLAGSNQPQHF.